This TCR beta chain was documented in a study of T cell repertoires in cytomegalovirus infection. Study-wide results and caveats: Within the response measured ex vivo, HLA-C-restricted CMV-specific TCR beta clonotypes were dominant. CMV carriers with the relevant HLA were identified by cumulative public TCR beta family frequency.

This clonotype was recorded a few times. No antigen is known for it. Germline CDR1 reads MNHEY; CDR2 reads SMNVEV (reference sequence). Trimming took 4 bases from V and 6 from J, leaving 10 bases between them. This CDR3 contains 13 residues. Using its own MiXCR run on the reads, TCRdb lists one record per CDR3 protein. In the table there are about half a million distinct CDR3 sequences, around 35% of which are singletons. The sequencing here drew on cultured PBMCs, taken from culture after CMV antigen stimulation. The clonotype originates from a human donor in good health (CMV status not recorded). Some clones in this sample may be carry-over from other donors' samples. This chain joins TRBV27 and TRBJ1-5; D gene unclear. The chain's CDR3 is CASSYFTGQPQHF. CDR3 nucleotides: TGTGCCAGCAGTTACTTCACCGGTCAGCCCCAGCATTTT.